One and the same sample provided the 19 T cell receptor beta chains below, sequenced in a study of blood T cell repertoires in COVID-19. Here immunoSEQ multiplex PCR was the method, and the copy in TCRdb shows in-frame clones only, minus some. Found here are over 100,000 clones, around nine tenths of them singletons; the top ten hold 9.5% to 12%. The sample was peripheral blood. The source is a woman in her seventies with COVID-19, enrolled during active disease.

This clone appeared a few times. This chain joins TRBV3-1 (or the pseudogene TRBV3-2) and TRBJ2-3; TRBD1 might be the D (6 bases). Between the trimmed V and J ends, which lost 1 base and 2 bases, there was a span of 10 bases. Germline V lookup: CDR1 LGHDT, CDR2 YNNKEL (reference sequence). The CDR3 spans 15 residues. In DNA form, the CDR3 reads TGTGCCAGCAGCCAAGGGCAGGGGCCCACAGATACGCAGTATTTT. This encodes CASSQGQGPTDTQYF.

The J gene is TRBJ2-5, the V gene TRBV7-2; 9 bases are a match to TRBD1. CDR3 length: 15 residues. Trimming took 5 bases from V and 4 from J; bases not matched to a gene: 8. Germline V gives CDR1 SGHTA, CDR2 FQGNSA. The CDR3 region has the DNA TGTGCCAGCAGCACCCGGGACAGGGAGGGAGAGACCCAGTACTTC. Protein: CASSTRDREGETQYF.

This chain joins TRBV6-5 and TRBJ2-1; 9 positions agree with TRBD1. The trim removed 6 bases at V and 3 bases at J, leaving 3 bases unmatched. The germline CDR1 and CDR2 sequences are MNHEY and SVGAGI. The length of the CDR3 is 14 residues. This CDR3 reads CASSRDRVYNEQFF. DNA for the CDR3: TGTGCCAGCAGCCGGGACAGGGTCTACAATGAGCAGTTCTTC.

The chain recombines TRBV30 with TRBJ1-2, with D possibly TRBD1 on 5 matching bases. V lost 3 bases to trimming and J lost 7 bases, with 18 bases between them. Germline V gene lookup returns CDR1 GTSNPN and CDR2 SVGIG (reference sequence). The CDR3 has 14 residues. The CDR3 loop reads CAWRFPGGEGGYTF. The CDR3 nucleotides read TGTGCCTGGAGGTTTCCGGGAGGGGAGGGTGGCTACACCTTC.

This rearrangement joins TRBV29-1 to TRBJ2-1, with 7 bases lining up with TRBD1. The germline V gene has CDR1 SQVTM and CDR2 ANQGSEA. Germline trimming cut 2 bases from V and 4 bases from J; bases unmatched to any gene: 5. The CDR3 extends over 14 amino acids. CDR3 amino acids: CSVEQGGGYNEQFF. The CDR3 DNA reads as TGCAGCGTTGAACAAGGGGGCGGGTACAATGAGCAGTTCTTC.

The rearrangement uses TRBV7-2 and TRBJ2-1, with 10 bases aligning to TRBD2. There are 13 residues in the CDR3. Per the germline V gene, CDR1 is SGHTA and CDR2 is FQGNSA. Trimming removed 4 bases from V and 16 bases from J; junction bases left unmatched: 10. CDR3 amino acids: CASSSLERGGQFF. In nucleotides, the CDR3 is TGTGCCAGCAGCTCACTTGAGCGGGGGGGGCAATTCTTC.

The gene calls are TRBV7-9 and TRBJ1-4; TRBD1 is a possible D gene (5 bases). Trimming pared 4 bases from V and 7 bases from J, leaving 16 bases between. CDR1 is SEHNR, CDR2 FQNEAQ, per germline (reference sequence). There are 15 residues in the CDR3. CDR3 protein: CASSSLGRGGEKLFF. The CDR3 DNA reads TGTGCCAGCAGCTCCCTAGGTAGGGGAGGTGAAAAACTGTTTTTT.

This sequence joins TRBV28 and TRBJ1-3; D not certain. The CDR3 loop spans 15 amino acids. CDR1 MDHEN and CDR2 SYDVKM come from the germline V gene. Trimming took off 8 bases at V and 5 bases at J, with 19 bases between the two ends. DNA of the CDR3: TGTGCCAGCGCCCGTTGGCCGTTAAACCGAAACACCATATATTTT. It yields the protein CASARWPLNRNTIYF.

CDR3 sequence reads: CASSLSPQGVDGYTF. CDR3 DNA sequence: TGTGCCAGCAGTTTATCGCCCCAGGGGGTCGATGGCTACACCTTC. The chain carries TRBV27 and TRBJ1-2; 7 bases match TRBD1. The length of the CDR3 is 15 residues. CDR1 and CDR2 (germline): MNHEY, SMNVEV (reference sequence). The trim removed 0 bases at V and 6 bases at J, leaving 7 bases unmatched.

This clone was picked up a small number of times. The V and J genes are TRBV19 and TRBJ1-2; D is uncertain. The CDR3 spans 13 residues. Germline V gene data show CDR1 as LNHDA and CDR2 as SQIVND (reference sequence). V was cut by 7 bases and J by 4 bases, with 13 bases left in between. The CDR3 sequence: CASNPYRTYGYTF. The CDR3 nucleotides read TGTGCCAGTAACCCTTACAGAACCTATGGCTACACCTTC. Full variable domain (remainder filled in from reference TRBV19 and TRBJ1-2): DGGITQSPKYLFRKEGQNVTLSCEQNLNHDAMYWYRQDPGQGLRLIYYSQIVNDFQKGDIAEGYSVSREKKESFPLTVTSAQKNPTAFYLCASNPYRTYGYTFGSGTRLTVV.

V and J are TRBV11-2 and TRBJ2-1, with D tentatively TRBD1 (6 bases). CDR1 is SGHAT, CDR2 FQNNGV, per germline. The CDR3 is 15 amino acids. The V end lost 2 bases, the J end lost 5 bases, and 13 bases lay between the germline ends. The CDR3 sequence: CASSLLQGRHNEQFF. In DNA, the CDR3 is TGTGCCAGCAGCTTACTTCAGGGGCGACACAATGAGCAGTTCTTC.

The chain couples TRBV24-1 to TRBJ1-6; no reliable D call. V was pared by 3 bases and J by 4 bases, with 15 bases between. This CDR3 contains 17 residues. The germline gives CDR1 KGHDR, CDR2 SFDVKD. For the CDR3, the DNA is TGTGCCACCAGTGATAAATCGAGGAACCGTTATAATTCACCCCTCCACTTT. It translates to CATSDKSRNRYNSPLHF.

The CDR3 nucleotides are TGTGCCTGGAGTCGACTAGCGGCTGGCACAGATACGCAGTATTTT. The encoded protein is CAWSRLAAGTDTQYF. The rearrangement joins TRBV30 to TRBJ2-3, with 9 bases aligning to TRBD2. J lost 1 base, V lost 2 bases, and 4 bases had no gene match. CDR1 GTSNPN and CDR2 SVGIG come from the germline V gene (reference sequence). The CDR3 sequence is 15 residues long.

The chain couples TRBV2 to TRBJ1-2, with 7 bases fitting TRBD1. CDR1 SNHLY and CDR2 FYNNEI come from the germline V gene. CDR3 length equals 14 residues. The V gene end was trimmed by 5 bases and the J gene end by 0 bases; junction bases not matched to a gene: 3. CDR3 nucleotide sequence: TGTGCCAGCAGTAGGACAGGAGCTAACTATGGCTACACCTTC. Its translation: CASSRTGANYGYTF.

The rearrangement joins TRBV7-9 to TRBJ2-1, with 13 bases lining up with TRBD2. The V gene end was trimmed by 5 bases and the J gene end by 10 bases; junction bases not matched to a gene: 5. The CDR3 sequence is 14 residues long. Germline CDR1 SEHNR, CDR2 FQNEAQ (reference sequence). The CDR3 coding sequence is TGTGCCAGCAGCACCGGACTAGCGGGGGTAGAGCAGTTCTTC. Its translation is CASSTGLAGVEQFF.

This clone was detected only a few times. The chain recombines TRBV5-1 with TRBJ1-1; tentative D call: TRBD1 (5 bases). V dropped 3 bases and J dropped 1 base, with 10 bases sitting between them. The germline V gene encodes CDR1 SGHRS and CDR2 YFSETQ. This CDR3 is 14 amino acids long. CDR3 amino acids: CASSSRTTNTEAFF. The DNA of the CDR3 is TGCGCCAGCAGCTCCAGGACAACGAACACTGAAGCTTTCTTT. Full variable domain (remainder filled in from reference TRBV5-1 and TRBJ1-1): KAGVTQTPRYLIKTRGQQVTLSCSPISGHRSVSWYQQTPGQGLQFLFEYFSETQRNKGNFPGRFSGRQFSNSRSEMNVSTLELGDSALYLCASSSRTTNTEAFFGQGTRLTVV.

V and J are TRBV6-1 and TRBJ1-4, with 9 positions matching TRBD1. The length of the CDR3 is 16 residues. Germline CDR1 reads MNHNS; CDR2 reads SASEGT. Trimming at V came to 3 bases and at J to 7 bases, leaving 9 bases not matched to a gene. The CDR3: CASSDTPGQGSEKLFF. The CDR3 DNA follows: TGTGCCAGCAGTGACACCCCGGGACAGGGTTCTGAAAAACTGTTTTTT.

This clone was seen just once. The chain joins TRBV30 to TRBJ1-4; weak D call: TRBD1 (5 bases). CDR1 is GTSNPN, CDR2 SVGIG, per germline (reference sequence). V lost 0 bases, J lost 7 bases, and 12 bases lay in between. The CDR3 sequence is 14 residues long. The CDR3 DNA follows: TGTGCCTGGAGTGTGGGCGGGGGGAGTGAAAAACTGTTTTTT. Amino acids: CAWSVGGGSEKLFF.

The chain recombines TRBV28 with TRBJ1-1; D may be TRBD1 (5 bases). This CDR3 contains 13 residues. Trimming stripped 6 bases from V and 8 bases from J, with 16 bases between. CDR1 is MDHEN and CDR2 is SYDVKM in the germline V gene. DNA for the CDR3: TGTGCCAGCAGCCCTCCTCCGGGACTCGAAGCTTTCTTT. This encodes CASSPPPGLEAFF.